Listed below are T cell receptor beta chains from one sample, sequenced in a study of shared clonotypes between healthy human individuals. Repertoires were generated with immunoSEQ multiplex PCR, while TCRdb's copy carries only in-frame clones and drops some. This repertoire shows approximately 2.3 million clones, over 90% found once; its top ten account for 0.3% to 0.4%. Sequencing was done on a sample of naive CD4+ T cells from PBMCs. These receptors originate from a man aged 18-30 years in good health. Some clones in this sample may be carry-over from other donors' samples. Both conserved end residues are part of each CDR3. D genes are given only for firm matches. The size of a clone is reported for some rows only, either as once, few or many, or as a class for expanded clones.

size | J | V | D | CDR3 | DNA
- | TRBJ2-7 | TRBV4-1 | TRBD2 | CASSRRGTSGSGAYEQYF | TGCGCCAGCAGCAGACGGGGGACTAGCGGGAGTGGTGCCTACGAGCAGTACTTC
- | TRBJ2-7 | TRBV7-6 | - | CASSLGSPGNEQYF | TGTGCCAGCAGCTTAGGTAGCCCGGGGAACGAGCAGTACTTC
- | TRBJ2-5 | TRBV7-6 | - | CASSLVWKETQYF | TGTGCCAGCAGCTTAGTCTGGAAAGAGACCCAGTACTTC
- | TRBJ2-7 | TRBV5-1 | - | CASSLGRLGINYEQYF | TGCGCCAGCAGCTTAGGGAGACTGGGGATAAACTACGAGCAGTACTTC
- | TRBJ2-7 | TRBV9 | - | CASSGTGFHYEQYF | TGTGCCAGCAGTGGAACAGGGTTCCACTACGAGCAGTACTTC
- | TRBJ1-2 | TRBV29-1 | TRBD1 | CSVTSYRGLGYTF | TGCAGCGTTACAAGTTACAGGGGGCTTGGCTACACCTTC
- | TRBJ2-5 | TRBV10-3 | - | CAISEPPETQYF | TGTGCCATCAGTGAGCCCCCGGAGACCCAGTACTTC
- | TRBJ1-2 | TRBV27 | - | CASSPHGGDYGYTF | TGTGCCAGCAGTCCCCACGGGGGGGACTATGGCTACACCTTC
- | TRBJ1-1 | TRBV28 | - | CASSEPGGMNTEAFF | TGTGCCAGCAGCGAACCGGGGGGTATGAACACTGAAGCTTTCTTT
- | TRBJ2-3 | TRBV10-1 | TRBD2 | CASSVGGLAGGPLDTQYF | TGCGCCAGCAGTGTGGGAGGACTAGCGGGAGGGCCGTTAGATACGCAGTATTTT
- | TRBJ2-3 | TRBV9 | - | CASSSDYAADTQYF | TGTGCCAGCAGCTCCGACTATGCGGCAGATACGCAGTATTTT
- | TRBJ1-4 | TRBV18 | TRBD1 | CASSLAGTGEEKLFF | TGTGCCAGCTCACTCGCCGGGACAGGGGAGGAAAAACTGTTTTTT
- | TRBJ2-1 | TRBV6-1 | - | CASSERARGHEQFF | TGTGCCAGCAGTGAAAGGGCCCGGGGGCATGAGCAGTTCTTC
- | TRBJ1-2 | TRBV5-1 | - | CASSLLGAAYGYTF | TGCGCCAGCAGCTTGCTTGGGGCCGCCTATGGCTACACCTTC
- | TRBJ2-7 | TRBV19 | TRBD2 | CASSPQRGGSYEQYF | TGTGCCAGTAGCCCTCAGCGGGGGGGTTCCTACGAGCAGTACTTC
- | TRBJ1-3 | TRBV5-1 | - | CASSLGSRGSGNTIYF | TGCGCCAGCAGCTTGGGCTCTAGGGGCTCTGGAAACACCATATATTTT
- | TRBJ2-7 | TRBV10-3 | TRBD2 | CAISQGTSGTGEQYF | TGTGCCATCAGTCAAGGGACTAGCGGGACCGGCGAGCAGTACTTC
- | TRBJ2-3 | TRBV11-2 | - | CASSWILTDTQYF | TGTGCCAGCAGCTGGATTCTCACAGATACGCAGTATTTT
few | TRBJ1-2 | TRBV18 | TRBD1 | CASSPDTGGNYGYTF | TGTGCCAGCTCACCCGACACAGGGGGGAACTATGGCTACACCTTC
few | TRBJ1-5 | TRBV2 | TRBD1 | CASMGTGNQPQHF | TGTGCCAGCATGGGGACAGGCAATCAGCCCCAGCATTTT
- | TRBJ2-1 | TRBV27 | - | CASSPQGPYNEQFF | TGTGCCAGCAGTCCGCAGGGCCCCTACAATGAGCAGTTCTTC
- | TRBJ2-1 | TRBV18 | TRBD2 | CASSPLLPGLAGEYEQFF | TGTGCCAGCTCACCGTTACTACCCGGACTAGCGGGAGAGTATGAGCAGTTCTTC
- | TRBJ2-1 | TRBV7-9 | - | CASSLGLILNNEQFF | TGTGCCAGCAGCTTGGGACTGATACTAAACAATGAGCAGTTCTTC
- | TRBJ2-7 | TRBV28 | - | CASTGMAGYEQYFGPGPMYF | -
- | TRBJ2-3 | TRBV5-1 | - | CASTLLGGIGTDTQYF | TGCGCCAGCACCCTTTTGGGGGGAATCGGCACAGATACGCAGTATTTT
- | TRBJ1-5 | TRBV10-1 | - | CASSEAPNQPQHF | TGCGCCAGCAGTGAGGCCCCCAATCAGCCCCAGCATTTT
- | TRBJ2-3 | TRBV29-1 | TRBD2 | CSVLAEYSTDTQYF | TGCAGCGTTCTAGCGGAGTATAGCACAGATACGCAGTATTTT
- | TRBJ2-3 | TRBV5-1 | - | CASSLAGRGTQYF | TGCGCCAGCAGCTTGGCAGGGCGAGGTACGCAGTACTTT
- | TRBJ2-6 | TRBV12-5 | TRBD1 | CASGLVQNLQGTSGANVLTF | TGTGCTAGTGGTTTGGTACAAAACCTACAGGGGACCTCTGGGGCCAACGTCCTGACTTTC
- | TRBJ2-2 | TRBV9 | TRBD2 | CASSVVGGRAVVGELFF | TGTGCCAGCAGCGTAGTGGGTGGGAGGGCCGTTGTCGGGGAGCTGTTTTTT
- | TRBJ2-1 | TRBV5-1 | - | CASSLASSYNEQFF | TGCGCCAGCAGCTTGGCAAGCTCCTACAATGAGCAGTTCTTC
- | TRBJ2-7 | TRBV7-6 | - | CASSLRGSRDEQYF | TGTGCCAGCAGCTTGAGGGGGTCAAGAGACGAGCAGTACTTC
- | TRBJ1-1 | TRBV5-1 | - | CASSLQVANTEAFF | TGCGCCAGCAGCTTGCAGGTCGCAAACACTGAAGCTTTCTTT
- | TRBJ2-1 | TRBV7-2 | TRBD2 | CASSPGGYSYNEQFF | TGTGCCAGCAGTCCGGGGGGGTACTCCTACAATGAGCAGTTCTTC
- | TRBJ1-2 | TRBV15 | TRBD1 | CATSRFSETGGNGYTF | TGTGCCACCAGCAGATTTAGCGAGACAGGGGGCAATGGCTACACCTTC
- | TRBJ2-1 | TRBV10-3 | TRBD1 | CAINNPGQGANEQFF | TGTGCCATCAATAATCCGGGACAGGGGGCAAATGAGCAGTTCTTC
few | TRBJ1-5 | TRBV27 | - | CASPQGREPQHF | TGTGCCAGTCCACAGGGCCGGGAGCCCCAGCATTTT
- | TRBJ1-1 | TRBV28 | - | CASSPPRNTEAFF | TGTGCCAGCAGCCCCCCGAGGAACACTGAAGCTTTCTTT
- | TRBJ2-1 | TRBV9 | - | CASSVGGGIYNEQFF | TGTGCCAGCAGCGTAGGGGGCGGGATCTACAATGAGCAGTTCTTC
- | TRBJ1-2 | TRBV6-6 | - | CASTPPDRRYGYTF | TGTGCCAGCACCCCCCCGGACAGAAGATATGGCTACACCTTC
- | TRBJ2-6 | TRBV19 | - | CASTLVGANVLTF | TGTGCCAGTACTCTAGTTGGGGCCAACGTCCTGACTTTC
- | TRBJ1-4 | TRBV15 | - | CATSRDGAENEKLFF | TGTGCCACCAGCAGAGATGGGGCCGAAAATGAAAAACTGTTTTTT
once | TRBJ2-1 | TRBV4-2 | TRBD2 | CASRLAVLSGDNEQFF | TGTGCCAGCAGGCTTGCGGTTCTTAGCGGGGACAATGAGCAGTTCTTC
- | TRBJ1-2 | TRBV5-4 | - | CASRPGTVPSGGYTF | TGTGCCAGTCGCCCCGGCACAGTTCCCTCGGGTGGCTACACCTTC
- | TRBJ1-1 | TRBV27 | - | CASSLRRGHTEAFF | TGTGCCAGCAGTTTGAGAAGGGGTCACACTGAAGCTTTCTTT